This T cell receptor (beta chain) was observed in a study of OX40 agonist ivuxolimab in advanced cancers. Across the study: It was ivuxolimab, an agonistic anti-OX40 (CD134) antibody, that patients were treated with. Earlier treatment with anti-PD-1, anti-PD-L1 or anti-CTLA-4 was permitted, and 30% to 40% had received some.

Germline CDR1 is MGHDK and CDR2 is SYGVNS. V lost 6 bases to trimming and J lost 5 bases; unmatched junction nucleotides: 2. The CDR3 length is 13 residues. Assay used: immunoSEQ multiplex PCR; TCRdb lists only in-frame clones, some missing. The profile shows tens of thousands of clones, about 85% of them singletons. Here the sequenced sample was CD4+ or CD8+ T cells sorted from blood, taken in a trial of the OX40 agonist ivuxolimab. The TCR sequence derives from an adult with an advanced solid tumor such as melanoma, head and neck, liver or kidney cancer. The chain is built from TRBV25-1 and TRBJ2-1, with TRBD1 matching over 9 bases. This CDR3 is CASRRTGDNEQFF. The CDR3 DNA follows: TGTGCCAGCAGACGGACAGGGGACAATGAGCAGTTCTTC.